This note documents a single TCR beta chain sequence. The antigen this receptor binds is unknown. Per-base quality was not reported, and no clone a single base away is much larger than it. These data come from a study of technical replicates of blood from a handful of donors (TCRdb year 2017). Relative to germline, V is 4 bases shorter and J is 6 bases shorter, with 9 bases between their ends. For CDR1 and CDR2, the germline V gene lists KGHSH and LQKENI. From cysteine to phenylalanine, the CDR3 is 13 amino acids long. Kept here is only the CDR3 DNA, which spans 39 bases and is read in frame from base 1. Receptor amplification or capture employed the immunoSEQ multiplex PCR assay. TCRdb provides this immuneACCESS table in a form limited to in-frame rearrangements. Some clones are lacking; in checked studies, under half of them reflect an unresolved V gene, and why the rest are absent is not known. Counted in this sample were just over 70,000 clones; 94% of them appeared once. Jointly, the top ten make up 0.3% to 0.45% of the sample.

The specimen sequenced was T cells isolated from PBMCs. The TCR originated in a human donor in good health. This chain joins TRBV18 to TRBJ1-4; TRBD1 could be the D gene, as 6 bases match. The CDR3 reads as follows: CASSLNRDEKLFF. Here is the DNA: TGTGCCAGCTCACTTAACAGGGATGAAAAACTGTTTTTT.